The 7 T cell receptor beta chains reported below all come from one sample, sequenced in a study of blood T cell repertoires in COVID-19. The repertoire was sequenced with immunoSEQ multiplex PCR; TCRdb's copy has only in-frame clones and lacks some. Of tens of thousands of clones listed, 70% to 90% were seen once; the top ten hold around 64%. The sequenced sample was peripheral blood. The receptor source for this set is a man between 65 and 80 years old with acute or convalescent COVID-19.

V and J are TRBV10-3 and TRBJ1-6; the D is unclear. V shed 3 bases and J shed 5 bases, with 11 bases lying between them. Germline CDR1 and CDR2: ENHRY and SYGVKD. The CDR3 is 15 amino acids. The CDR3 DNA sequence: TGTGCCATCAGTGATCGAGGGTTGAATAATTCACCCCTCCACTTT. As protein: CAISDRGLNNSPLHF.

The chain employs TRBV5-5 and TRBJ2-5; TRBD2 might be the D (6 bases). The germline V gene encodes CDR1 SGHKS and CDR2 YYEKEE (reference sequence). The CDR3 runs to 15 residues. V was clipped by 3 bases and J by 1 base, with 13 bases between them. CDR3 sequence (DNA): TGTGCCAGCAGCTCTCTCGGGGGAGTCCAAGAGACCCAGTACTTC. This encodes CASSSLGGVQETQYF.

The V and J genes are TRBV4-2 and TRBJ2-1; TRBD2 agrees at 7 bases. With 0 bases clipped from V and 0 bases from J, the junction kept 5 bases outside the gene matches. Germline V gene lookup returns CDR1 LGHNA and CDR2 YNFKEQ. CDR3 length: 17 residues. DNA for the CDR3: TGTGCCAGCAGCCAAGATAAGGGCGGGAGCTCCTACAATGAGCAGTTCTTC. The encoded protein is CASSQDKGGSSYNEQFF.

This clone was found a few times. V and J are TRBV5-6 and TRBJ1-2; D remains unclear. The germline V gene encodes CDR1 SGHDT and CDR2 YYEEEE. The CDR3 is 16 amino acids. V was cut by 4 bases and J by 8 bases, with 24 bases left in between. The CDR3 reads CASSPMGLFGVVGYTF. The CDR3 DNA follows: TGTGCCAGCAGCCCTATGGGCCTGTTCGGGGTTGTCGGCTACACCTTC.

The J gene is TRBJ2-3, the V gene TRBV20-1; D uncertain. The length of the CDR3 is 11 residues. Looked up from germline, CDR1 is DFQATT and CDR2 is SNEGSKA (reference sequence). V was pared by 5 bases and J by 0 bases, with 3 bases between. CDR3 DNA: TGCAGTGCTCCAAGCACAGATACGCAGTATTTT. It is translated as CSAPSTDTQYF.

This chain joins TRBV9 and TRBJ2-5; 8 positions match TRBD2. This CDR3 region has 16 residues. The germline V gene has CDR1 SGDLS and CDR2 YYNGEE. The V gene end was trimmed by 3 bases and the J gene end by 1 base; junction bases not matched to a gene: 8. The CDR3 loop reads CASSAPLAESQETQYF. CDR3 nucleotides: TGTGCCAGCAGCGCCCCACTAGCGGAGTCCCAAGAGACCCAGTACTTC.

The chain has TRBV9 and TRBJ1-2; unclear D gene. This CDR3 region has 14 residues. Trimming cost V 4 bases and J 5 bases, with 15 bases left between them. Germline CDR1 and CDR2: SGDLS and YYNGEE. The CDR3 nucleotides are TGTGCCAGCAGCCCCTCAGGCACCTCTTATGGCTACACCTTC. This codes for CASSPSGTSYGYTF.